This T cell receptor (beta chain) was captured in a study of blood T cells in healthy people across ages (dated by TCRdb to between 2014 and 2016). Concerning the study at large: In model experiments, roughly one uniquely barcoded TCR beta cDNA molecule per two T cells was captured by template switching. To avoid experimental bias, donors of different ages were spread randomly across the sequencing lanes. The donors were split into four age groups: young (average roughly 15 years), middle-aged (about 40), aged (roughly 65) and long-lived (approximately 89). The study analyzed two additional independent replicas of 1 million unique cDNA reads from the same blood draw for two donors, one aged 18 to 29 and one aged 80 or older. To track age-related changes in TCR beta repertoire diversity, the study relied on deep sequencing normalized with unique cDNA molecular identifiers. Study-wide findings and limitations: The CMV infection status of donors was not known, potentially confounding age-related changes in expanded clonotypes. Estimates of total diversity based on one million sequenced T cells were regarded as lower bounds and as underestimates. As age increased, observed TCR beta diversity per million T cells dropped in a roughly linear way, and a significant reduction was already evident by age around 41. The percentage of naive T cells measured by flow cytometry correlated strongly with observed TCR beta diversity. Conclusive comparison of naive and antigen-experienced compartments was prevented by the profiling of bulk unsorted PBMCs. Compared with the aged group, the long-lived group had more naive CD4+ T cells, fewer expanded clones and increased TCR diversity, suggesting age selection.

Library prep was done by 5' RACE. This sample was sequenced with an Illumina HiSeq 2500. The second PCR ran for about 7 to 11 cycles and used a J-beta primer mix along with a sample-barcoded 5' primer. A template-switch 5' adaptor carrying 12 random nucleotides introduced a unique molecular identifier onto each TCR beta cDNA molecule. Each sample yielded at least 2.5 million CDR3-containing paired-end reads. First-strand cDNA was synthesized from all RNA with the Mint cDNA synthesis kit, primed by a TRBC-specific oligonucleotide. After uracil-DNA glycosylase treatment, a first 18-cycle PCR used universal primers M1SS and BC2_uni_R on all cDNA. On the study's bioinformatics: Each sample was normalized by randomly selecting 1 million high-quality reads, each carrying a distinct molecular identifier. Instead of being binned into consensus sequences, reads that shared molecular identifiers were thrown out. MiTCR, run with a Q25 quality threshold and the strictest error-elimination algorithm, handled CDR3 identification, clonotype clustering and error correction. A nonparametric unseen species model with Euler transformation was used to estimate a lower bound on total TCR beta diversity. In TCRdb, the public reads were trimmed at Q25 with fastp and aligned with MiXCR, with productive beta chains retained. A single entry per CDR3 protein holds the most common genes and DNA from its merged rows. For this entry, the V and J calls and clone size follow TCRdb and not the study's own pipeline. The sample table records about 690,000 distinct CDR3 sequences; less than 45% of these occur just once. Clones ranked in the top ten supply roughly 30% of the sample.

The roughly 39 donors, aged about 6 to 95 years, were systemically healthy Caucasian individuals from Russia. Each donor gave approximately 9.3 milliliters of peripheral blood, collected into EDTA-treated Vacutainer tubes. Ficoll-Paque density-gradient centrifugation was used to isolate PBMCs, with at least 6.5 million per sample. Total RNA, at least 6 micrograms per sample, was extracted from PBMCs with Trizol reagent. For every donor, an aliquot of PBMCs went through flow cytometry to measure the percentages of naive CD45RAhigh/CD27high T cells. From the cysteine up to the phenylalanine, the CDR3 has a length of 14 residues. Only the CDR3 DNA stays, 42 bases, in frame from base 1. From a lookup of the germline V gene (reference sequence), CDR1 and CDR2 are SGHAT and FQDESV. The V end loses 8 bases and the J end loses 6 bases, and a stretch of 17 bases separates them. This clonotype has only one observation. It has no known antigen specificity. The record has no base qualities; no much larger clone is one base away. One read alone lends weak support.

The chain employs TRBV11-1 and TRBJ2-1; D gene: possibly TRBD2, on 5 matching bases. The clonotype originates from a man of 80 years or more in good health. Material for sequencing was blood. The CDR3 has the sequence CASGQLGALNEQFF. Here is the DNA: TGTGCCAGCGGTCAACTAGGCGCTCTCAATGAGCAGTTCTTC.